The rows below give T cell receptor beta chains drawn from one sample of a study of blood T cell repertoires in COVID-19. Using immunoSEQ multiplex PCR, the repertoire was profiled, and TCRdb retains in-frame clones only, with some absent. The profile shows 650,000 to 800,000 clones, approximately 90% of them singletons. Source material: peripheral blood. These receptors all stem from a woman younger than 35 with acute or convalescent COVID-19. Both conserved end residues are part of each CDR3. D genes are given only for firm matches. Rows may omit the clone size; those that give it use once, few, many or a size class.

TGTGCCAGCAGCTTAGCCTTCGGACAGGGAGGACCCTACGAGCAGTACTTC	CASSLAFGQGGPYEQYF	NA	TRBV7-2	TRBJ2-7	TRBD1
TGTGCCAGCAGCTTGGCCAGGCAGACGTGGTTCACAGATACGCAGTATTTT	CASSLARQTWFTDTQYF	NA	TRBV5-8	TRBJ2-3	NA
TGTGCCAGCAGCAGGACTCTTTCCTCTGGAAACACCATATATTTT	CASSRTLSSGNTIYF	NA	TRBV7-9	TRBJ1-3	NA
TGTGCCAGCAGTGACTCTGGGGGGTCCGGGGCCAACGTCCTGACTTTC	CASSDSGGSGANVLTF	NA	TRBV6-4	TRBJ2-6	NA
TGTGCCAGCAGTATCGTAGGTCCGGGACAGGGAGGTAAGGCTTTCTTT	CASSIVGPGQGGKAFF	NA	TRBV2	TRBJ1-1	TRBD1
TGTGCCAGCAGGGGCAGCTACACCGGGGAGCTGTTTTTT	CASRGSYTGELFF	NA	TRBV2	TRBJ2-2	NA
TGTGCCAGCAGGGTAGGGGGTCCCTACGAGCAGTACTTC	CASRVGGPYEQYF	NA	TRBV6-5	TRBJ2-7	NA
TGTGCCACCTCCCTGTCGGGGTTCAGCACAGATACGCAGTATTTT	CATSLSGFSTDTQYF	NA	TRBV24-1	TRBJ2-3	NA
TGCGCCAGCAGCTTGGGACCGGGACAGGGGGCGCGGGAGCAGTACTTC	CASSLGPGQGAREQYF	once	TRBV5-1	TRBJ2-7	TRBD1
TGTGCCAGCAGTTTATCCCAGCGGGGGGGGTACAATGAGCAGTTCTTC	CASSLSQRGGYNEQFF	NA	TRBV27	TRBJ2-1	TRBD2
TGTGCCACCCAACCGGGACACCCGGTCGGTGAAGCTTTCTTT	CATQPGHPVGEAFF	NA	TRBV19	TRBJ1-1	NA
TGTGCCAGCAGCTTTGACCCCGGGACAGGGGGCTTTGAGAACACTGAAGCTTTCTTT	CASSFDPGTGGFENTEAFF	NA	TRBV4-2	TRBJ1-1	TRBD1
TGTGCCAGCAGTTCACCAGTTCCCCTTGCTGGTGGGGCCAACGTCCTGACTTTC	CASSSPVPLAGGANVLTF	NA	TRBV27	TRBJ2-6	NA
TGTGCCAGCAGCTTAAGGGGGGGAAACACCATATATTTT	CASSLRGGNTIYF	NA	TRBV7-9	TRBJ1-3	NA
TGTGCCATCAGTGAGGGTCCGGTCTATGGCTACACCTTC	CAISEGPVYGYTF	NA	TRBV10-3	TRBJ1-2	NA
TGTGCCAGCTCACGGGGTCAGGGGGGCCCCTACGAGCAGTACTTC	CASSRGQGGPYEQYF	NA	TRBV18	TRBJ2-7	NA
TGTGCCAGCTACAGGGACAATGGCTACACCTTC	CASYRDNGYTF	NA	TRBV28	TRBJ1-2	NA
TGTGCCATCAGTCCGGGGGGCAATCAGCCCCAGCATTTT	CAISPGGNQPQHF	NA	TRBV10-3	TRBJ1-5	NA
TGTGCCAGTAGTATATCGCGAGGCTACACCTTC	CASSISRGYTF	NA	TRBV19	TRBJ1-2	NA
TGTGCCACCAGCAGAGATCTGGGCCTCTTTGAAGCTTTCTTT	CATSRDLGLFEAFF	NA	TRBV15	TRBJ1-1	NA
TGTGCCTGGAGTGTAGGGGCGAACACTGAAGCTTTCTTT	CAWSVGANTEAFF	few	TRBV30	TRBJ1-1	NA
TGTGCCTGGACCCCAGGGGAAATGGCGCTTTACGAGCAGTACTTC	CAWTPGEMALYEQYF	few	TRBV30	TRBJ2-7	NA
TGCAGCGTGGGCTTGAGCCTCCCCAACTATGGCTACACCTTC	CSVGLSLPNYGYTF	NA	TRBV29-1	TRBJ1-2	NA
TGTGCCAGCCTACGCCAGGACAGGGGGCTGGGCTATGGCTACACCTTC	CASLRQDRGLGYGYTF	NA	TRBV2	TRBJ1-2	TRBD1